This TCR beta chain was captured in a study of blood T cell repertoires in COVID-19. In the study overall: Sites in the United States, Italy and Spain provided acute and convalescent COVID-19 samples. Sample material is recorded as cDNA or gDNA derived from T cells, B-cell-depleted T cells, or PBMCs.

This clone showed up just once. Study processing details: Estimated nucleated cell counts came from reference gene primer amplification. Libraries were prepared by immunoSEQ multiplex PCR; TCRdb keeps only in-frame clonotypes and omits some of them. That table gives V, J and clone size, and the DNA gave D and trimming. The table shows approximately 280,000 clones, with over 75% occurring only once. The specimen was peripheral blood. This TCR came from a woman in her 70s with acute or convalescent COVID-19.

CDR3 sequence (DNA): TGTGCCAGCAGCCTTCGCGCAGGGTATCAAGAGACCCAGTACTTC. It specifies CASSLRAGYQETQYF. The rearrangement uses TRBV3-1 (or the pseudogene TRBV3-2) and TRBJ2-5; a weak D match, TRBD1 (5 bases). Between the trimmed V and J ends, which lost 4 bases and 2 bases, there was a span of 14 bases. The germline V gene encodes CDR1 LGHDT and CDR2 YNNKEL (reference sequence). CDR3 length: 15 amino acids.